The rows below give T cell receptor beta chains drawn from one sample of a study of blood T cell repertoires in COVID-19. Generated by immunoSEQ multiplex PCR, the TCRdb table keeps only in-frame clones and is missing some. The profile covers some 160,000 clones, with under 80% appearing a single time and roughly 4.2% taken by the ten largest. Sample: peripheral blood. The receptors were sampled from a man between 60 and 75 years old with acute or convalescent COVID-19. CDR3s include the opening cysteine and the closing phenylalanine or tryptophan. Each record gives: D gene, clone size, V gene, J gene, CDR3 protein, CDR3 DNA. A D gene is named only where the DNA matches it firmly. Clone size is shown for a subset of rows, as once, few, many or a class of expanded clone.

D gene: TRBD1
clone size: .
V gene: TRBV7-9
J gene: TRBJ1-4
CDR3 protein: CASSLPTGLDEKLFF
CDR3 DNA: TGTGCCAGCAGCTTACCGACAGGGTTGGATGAAAAACTGTTTTTT

D gene: TRBD2
clone size: .
V gene: TRBV5-1
J gene: TRBJ2-5
CDR3 protein: CASSPGTSGGQETQYF
CDR3 DNA: TGCGCCAGCAGCCCGGGGACTAGCGGGGGTCAAGAGACCCAGTACTTC

D gene: TRBD2
clone size: .
V gene: TRBV11-2
J gene: TRBJ2-1
CDR3 protein: CASSQLGEAGSSYNEQFF
CDR3 DNA: TGTGCCAGCAGCCAATTGGGGGAAGCGGGAAGCTCCTACAATGAGCAGTTCTTC

D gene: TRBD2
clone size: .
V gene: TRBV6-6
J gene: TRBJ2-1
CDR3 protein: CASSRTSGSQLSYNEQFF
CDR3 DNA: TGTGCCAGCAGTCGGACTAGCGGGAGCCAGCTCTCCTACAATGAGCAGTTCTTC

D gene: TRBD1
clone size: .
V gene: TRBV5-1
J gene: TRBJ2-3
CDR3 protein: CASSPTGTSTDTQYF
CDR3 DNA: TGCGCCAGCAGCCCGACAGGGACGAGCACAGATACGCAGTATTTT

D gene: .
clone size: few
V gene: TRBV19
J gene: TRBJ2-3
CDR3 protein: CASKKSRTSTDTQYF
CDR3 DNA: TGTGCCAGTAAAAAATCCCGAACTAGCACAGATACGCAGTATTTT

D gene: TRBD2
clone size: few
V gene: TRBV9
J gene: TRBJ2-7
CDR3 protein: CASSFQAGGPLEQYF
CDR3 DNA: TGTGCCAGCAGCTTCCAGGCGGGAGGGCCCCTCGAGCAGTACTTC

D gene: .
clone size: .
V gene: TRBV6-5
J gene: TRBJ2-5
CDR3 protein: CASSYGGGKTQYF
CDR3 DNA: TGTGCCAGCAGTTACGGGGGGGGCAAGACCCAGTACTTC

D gene: TRBD2
clone size: once
V gene: TRBV7-3
J gene: TRBJ2-3
CDR3 protein: CASSLGLAGVSDTQYF
CDR3 DNA: TGTGCCAGCAGCTTAGGACTAGCGGGAGTGTCAGATACGCAGTATTTT

D gene: TRBD1
clone size: once
V gene: TRBV7-9
J gene: TRBJ1-1
CDR3 protein: CASSLGQGADEAFF
CDR3 DNA: TGTGCCAGCAGCTTAGGACAGGGGGCAGATGAAGCTTTCTTT

D gene: .
clone size: .
V gene: TRBV6-1
J gene: TRBJ1-5
CDR3 protein: CASSEVARVGQPQHF
CDR3 DNA: TGTGCCAGCAGTGAAGTCGCCAGGGTAGGGCAGCCCCAGCATTTT

D gene: .
clone size: once
V gene: TRBV2
J gene: TRBJ2-3
CDR3 protein: CASSRLTDTQYF
CDR3 DNA: TGTGCCAGCAGTCGACTAACAGATACGCAGTATTTT

D gene: .
clone size: .
V gene: TRBV7-9
J gene: TRBJ2-7
CDR3 protein: CASSSGISYEQYF
CDR3 DNA: TGTGCCAGCAGCTCCGGGATCTCCTACGAGCAGTACTTC

D gene: .
clone size: .
V gene: TRBV4-1
J gene: TRBJ2-2
CDR3 protein: CASGRGAGTNTGELFF
CDR3 DNA: TGCGCCAGCGGCCGCGGGGCAGGGACGAACACCGGGGAGCTGTTTTTT

D gene: .
clone size: .
V gene: TRBV7-9
J gene: TRBJ2-2
CDR3 protein: CASSLDSETGELFF
CDR3 DNA: TGTGCCAGCAGCTTAGACAGTGAAACCGGGGAGCTGTTTTTT

D gene: .
clone size: few
V gene: TRBV27
J gene: TRBJ2-3
CDR3 protein: CAIATMSTDTQYF
CDR3 DNA: TGTGCCATCGCAACTATGAGCACAGATACGCAGTATTTT

D gene: TRBD1
clone size: few
V gene: TRBV18
J gene: TRBJ2-7
CDR3 protein: CASSPDRGRLKNEQYF
CDR3 DNA: TGTGCCAGCTCACCTGACAGGGGTCGACTCAAAAACGAGCAGTACTTC

D gene: TRBD1
clone size: .
V gene: TRBV6-5
J gene: TRBJ2-7
CDR3 protein: CASSRDRGYEQYF
CDR3 DNA: TGTGCCAGCAGCCGGGACAGGGGGTACGAGCAGTACTTC

D gene: TRBD2
clone size: .
V gene: TRBV18
J gene: TRBJ2-3
CDR3 protein: CASSPPSGSTDTQYF
CDR3 DNA: TGTGCCAGCTCACCACCTAGCGGGAGCACAGATACGCAGTATTTT

D gene: .
clone size: few
V gene: TRBV28
J gene: TRBJ1-4
CDR3 protein: CASTEGGSWRLFF
CDR3 DNA: TGTGCCAGCACCGAAGGGGGATCTTGGAGGCTGTTTTTT

D gene: .
clone size: .
V gene: TRBV10-3
J gene: TRBJ2-1
CDR3 protein: CATTGGNEQFF
CDR3 DNA: TGTGCCACCACCGGGGGCAATGAGCAGTTCTTC

D gene: TRBD1
clone size: .
V gene: TRBV7-9
J gene: TRBJ1-1
CDR3 protein: CASSLGTGPNTEAFF
CDR3 DNA: TGTGCCAGCAGCTTAGGGACAGGTCCGAACACTGAAGCTTTCTTT

D gene: TRBD1
clone size: .
V gene: TRBV28
J gene: TRBJ2-1
CDR3 protein: CASSPIPDRAQEQFF
CDR3 DNA: TGTGCCAGCAGTCCTATACCGGACAGGGCTCAGGAGCAGTTCTTC

D gene: TRBD2
clone size: .
V gene: TRBV3-1/TRBV3-2
J gene: TRBJ2-3
CDR3 protein: CASSRGTSEEHTDTQYF
CDR3 DNA: TGTGCCAGCAGCCGGGGGACTAGCGAAGAACACACAGATACGCAGTATTTT

D gene: .
clone size: .
V gene: TRBV20-1
J gene: TRBJ1-1
CDR3 protein: CSARGAGEAFF
CDR3 DNA: TGCAGTGCTAGGGGGGCAGGTGAAGCTTTCTTT

D gene: .
clone size: few
V gene: TRBV5-6
J gene: TRBJ2-7
CDR3 protein: CASSPTLGGIGYEQYF
CDR3 DNA: TGTGCCAGCAGCCCTACCCTAGGGGGTATAGGGTACGAGCAGTACTTC

D gene: .
clone size: .
V gene: TRBV24-1
J gene: TRBJ2-1
CDR3 protein: CATSAPEGAGSSYNEQFF
CDR3 DNA: TGTGCCACCAGTGCACCCGAAGGGGCAGGGTCTTCCTACAATGAGCAGTTCTTC

D gene: .
clone size: .
V gene: TRBV6-5
J gene: TRBJ1-2
CDR3 protein: CASTQAGLGYTF
CDR3 DNA: TGTGCCAGCACCCAAGCGGGTCTTGGCTACACCTTC

D gene: .
clone size: few
V gene: TRBV3-1/TRBV3-2
J gene: TRBJ2-2
CDR3 protein: CASSQERRGELFF
CDR3 DNA: TGTGCCAGCAGCCAAGAGCGCCGCGGGGAGCTGTTTTTT

D gene: TRBD2
clone size: .
V gene: TRBV6-4
J gene: TRBJ2-3
CDR3 protein: CARLAGEGTDTQYF
CDR3 DNA: TGTGCCAGACTAGCGGGAGAGGGCACAGATACGCAGTATTTT

D gene: TRBD1
clone size: .
V gene: TRBV19
J gene: TRBJ2-7
CDR3 protein: CASSGTGGYEQYF
CDR3 DNA: TGTGCCAGTTCCGGGACAGGGGGATACGAGCAGTACTTC

D gene: TRBD1
clone size: .
V gene: TRBV28
J gene: TRBJ1-5
CDR3 protein: CASSTSGTGLGQPQHF
CDR3 DNA: TGTGCCAGCAGTACCTCCGGGACAGGGCTCGGTCAGCCCCAGCATTTT

D gene: TRBD2
clone size: .
V gene: TRBV5-1
J gene: TRBJ2-5
CDR3 protein: CASSLRTSGQETQYF
CDR3 DNA: TGCGCCAGCAGCTTGAGGACTAGCGGGCAAGAGACCCAGTACTTC

D gene: TRBD2
clone size: .
V gene: TRBV10-1
J gene: TRBJ2-1
CDR3 protein: CASSEKSSGRVEQFF
CDR3 DNA: TGCGCCAGCAGTGAGAAGTCTAGCGGGAGGGTTGAGCAGTTCTTC

D gene: .
clone size: .
V gene: TRBV27
J gene: TRBJ1-5
CDR3 protein: CASSLGRGLGAQHF
CDR3 DNA: TGTGCCAGCAGTTTAGGGAGGGGCTTGGGGGCCCAGCATTTT

D gene: TRBD1
clone size: .
V gene: TRBV15
J gene: TRBJ2-7
CDR3 protein: CATSMGQYYEQYF
CDR3 DNA: TGTGCCACCAGCATGGGACAGTACTACGAGCAGTACTTC

D gene: TRBD1
clone size: .
V gene: TRBV19
J gene: TRBJ2-2
CDR3 protein: CASSIGYWTGGTGELFF
CDR3 DNA: TGTGCCAGTAGTATAGGGTACTGGACAGGGGGTACCGGGGAGCTGTTTTTT

D gene: TRBD1
clone size: once
V gene: TRBV27
J gene: TRBJ2-7
CDR3 protein: CASYLRDREGEQYF
CDR3 DNA: TGTGCCAGTTACCTTAGGGACAGGGAAGGCGAGCAGTACTTC

D gene: TRBD1
clone size: .
V gene: TRBV18
J gene: TRBJ2-1
CDR3 protein: CASSTGQDNEQFF
CDR3 DNA: TGTGCCAGCTCAACGGGACAGGACAATGAGCAGTTCTTC

D gene: .
clone size: .
V gene: TRBV7-9
J gene: TRBJ2-7
CDR3 protein: CASSFGAQKPYEQYF
CDR3 DNA: TGTGCCAGCAGCTTTGGGGCCCAGAAGCCCTACGAGCAGTACTTC

D gene: TRBD1
clone size: .
V gene: TRBV30
J gene: TRBJ1-1
CDR3 protein: CAWSGTGNTEAFF
CDR3 DNA: TGTGCCTGGTCCGGGACAGGGAACACTGAAGCTTTCTTT

D gene: .
clone size: .
V gene: TRBV5-4
J gene: TRBJ1-5
CDR3 protein: CASSPGTPFSNQPQHF
CDR3 DNA: TGTGCCAGCAGCCCCGGGACACCCTTTAGCAATCAGCCCCAGCATTTT

D gene: TRBD1
clone size: .
V gene: TRBV11-2
J gene: TRBJ2-7
CDR3 protein: CASGQGLSYEQYF
CDR3 DNA: TGTGCCAGCGGACAGGGTCTTTCCTACGAGCAGTACTTC

D gene: .
clone size: once
V gene: TRBV11-2
J gene: TRBJ2-7
CDR3 protein: CASSSIKMTAYEQYF
CDR3 DNA: TGTGCCAGCAGCTCGATCAAAATGACAGCCTACGAGCAGTACTTC

D gene: .
clone size: .
V gene: TRBV6-6
J gene: TRBJ2-7
CDR3 protein: CASSLIYEQYF
CDR3 DNA: TGTGCCAGCAGTTTAATCTACGAGCAGTACTTC

D gene: .
clone size: few
V gene: TRBV15
J gene: TRBJ2-7
CDR3 protein: CATSSSRERGNEQYF
CDR3 DNA: TGTGCCACCAGCAGTAGCCGGGAGCGCGGGAACGAGCAGTACTTC

D gene: TRBD2
clone size: .
V gene: TRBV7-3
J gene: TRBJ2-1
CDR3 protein: CASSLGLAGGDEQFF
CDR3 DNA: TGTGCCAGCAGCTTAGGTTTAGCGGGAGGCGATGAGCAGTTCTTC

D gene: .
clone size: .
V gene: TRBV4-2
J gene: TRBJ2-3
CDR3 protein: CASSKVIDFGDTQYF
CDR3 DNA: TGTGCCAGCAGCAAAGTCATTGACTTTGGAGATACGCAGTATTTT